The subject of this entry is one T cell receptor beta chain. The data are from a study of blood T cell repertoires in COVID-19. Study-level background: The United States, Italy and Spain were the sources of the acute and convalescent COVID-19 samples. From T cells, B-cell-depleted T cells, or PBMCs came the material, which was cDNA or gDNA.

V was pared by 5 bases and J by 2 bases, with 10 bases between. The CDR3 runs 13 residues. Germline loops: CDR1 MDHEN, CDR2 SYDVKM. Original methodology: Reference gene primer amplification in the assay estimated nucleated cell counts. Produced via immunoSEQ multiplex PCR; TCRdb's table is partial and in-frame only. V, J and clone size were drawn from that table, and D and trimming were deduced from the DNA. Seen here are approximately 170,000 clones, around 85% observed once, and the top ten hold under 15%. The sequencing input was peripheral blood. The V and J genes are TRBV28 and TRBJ2-7; D is undetermined. The TCR originated in a woman aged 45-60 years with acute or convalescent COVID-19. The CDR3 is CASSMTYPYEQYF. CDR3 nucleotides: TGTGCCAGCAGTATGACATACCCCTACGAGCAGTACTTC. The complete variable domain, with remaining parts taken from reference TRBV28 and TRBJ2-7, reads DVKVTQSSRYLVKRTGEKVFLECVQDMDHENMFWYRQDPGLGLRLIYFSYDVKMKEKGDIPEGYSVSREKKERFSLILESASTNQTSMYLCASSMTYPYEQYFGPGTRLTVT.